Described below is a single TCR beta chain sequence and its context. This sample is part of a study of blood T cell repertoires in COVID-19. At the level of the study: Acute-phase and convalescent COVID-19 samples originated in the United States, Italy and Spain. PBMCs, B-cell-depleted T cells, or T cells provided the cDNA or gDNA that made up the material.

In the source study's methods: Cell counts per sample came from amplifying reference gene primers. Libraries were prepared by immunoSEQ multiplex PCR; TCRdb keeps only in-frame clonotypes and omits some of them. Clonal size and the V and J genes are those of that table, whereas D and trimming came from the DNA. This table has 230,000 or so clones, approximately 79% appearing once. Trimming cost V 6 bases and J 7 bases; bases outside gene matches: 4. Germline loops: CDR1 MDHEN, CDR2 SYDVKM. The CDR3 spans 12 residues. The clonotype originates from a human donor in a cohort sampled during active COVID-19. The chain links TRBV28 to TRBJ1-2, with 8 bases fitting TRBD1. The specimen sequenced was peripheral blood. The CDR3 is CASRTGAGGYTF. CDR3 sequence (DNA): TGTGCCAGCAGGACAGGGGCGGGTGGCTACACCTTC.